What follows are 30 T cell receptor beta chains derived from one specimen sequenced in a study of blood T cell repertoires in COVID-19. The assay was immunoSEQ multiplex PCR, and TCRdb's table has in-frame clones only and misses some. The repertoire consists of fewer than 500,000 clones, with roughly 88% occurring once and the leading ten covering approximately 1.5%. The sequenced sample consisted of peripheral blood. Source of these receptors: a woman between 25 and 40 years old with active or convalescent COVID-19.

On this clone: The sample contains more than one DNA sequence encoding this CDR3. V usage is TRBV4-2 and J usage is TRBJ2-1; the D is unclear. CDR1 is LGHNA and CDR2 is YNFKEQ in the germline V gene. The CDR3 is 16 residues long. V lost 0 bases to trimming and J lost 0 bases, with 9 bases between them. The CDR3 here is CASSQDGSSSYNEQFF. Here the CDR3 DNA reads TGTGCCAGCAGCCAAGACGGGTCCAGCTCCTACAATGAGCAGTTCTTC.

The chain joins TRBV3-1 (or the pseudogene TRBV3-2) to TRBJ2-5, with 9 bases matching TRBD2. V was clipped by 4 bases and J by 2 bases; unmatched bases: 5. Germline V CDR1 and CDR2: LGHDT, YNNKEL (reference sequence). There are 15 residues in the CDR3. The CDR3 coding sequence is TGTGCCAGCAGCCCAGGGACTAGCAGTCAAGAGACCCAGTACTTC. Its translation is CASSPGTSSQETQYF.

J is TRBJ2-3 and V is TRBV7-7, with D possibly TRBD2 on 6 matching bases. The CDR3 has 13 amino acids. Germline assignment: CDR1 SSHAT and CDR2 FNYEAQ (reference sequence). Trimming removed 4 bases at V and 1 base at J, with 6 bases between. This CDR3 reads CASSSGGTDTQYF. The CDR3 nucleotides read TGTGCCAGCAGCTCGGGGGGCACAGATACGCAGTATTTT. Variable domain in full (rest from reference TRBV7-7 and TRBJ2-3): GAGVSQSPRYKVTKRGQDVTLRCDPISSHATLYWYQQALGQGPEFLTYFNYEAQPDKSGLPSDRFSAERPEGSISTLTIQRTEQRDSAMYRCASSSGGTDTQYFGPGTRLTVL.

The chain uses TRBV29-1 and TRBJ1-4; D is uncertain. The V and J ends lost 4 bases and 5 bases respectively, with 20 bases between them. Germline CDR1 and CDR2: SQVTM and ANQGSEA. The CDR3 runs 16 residues. CDR3 sequence reads: CSVGGNGPGLNEKLFF. The CDR3 coding sequence is TGCAGCGTTGGGGGAAACGGCCCAGGACTAAATGAAAAACTGTTTTTT.

The chain joins TRBV27 to TRBJ1-6, with unresolved D. Germline CDR1 MNHEY, CDR2 SMNVEV (reference sequence). Trimming cost V 3 bases and J 7 bases, with 10 bases left between them. The CDR3 totals 14 residues. In DNA form, the CDR3 reads TGTGCCAGCAGTTTTTACGGGTCGAATTCACCCCTCCACTTT. Translating gives CASSFYGSNSPLHF.

The chain recombines TRBV2 with TRBJ2-5; the match to TRBD2 covers 9 bases. There are 19 residues in the CDR3. Germline CDR1 SNHLY, CDR2 FYNNEI. Unmatched junction bases numbered 15, after V lost 0 bases and J lost 4 bases. CDR3 coding DNA: TGTGCCAGCAGTGAAGCGCCACCTGGCCTAGCGGGGAGGAGAGAGACCCAGTACTTC. As protein: CASSEAPPGLAGRRETQYF.

The gene calls are TRBV19 and TRBJ1-4; perhaps TRBD1 as D (6 bases). Germline V gene data show CDR1 as LNHDA and CDR2 as SQIVND (reference sequence). The CDR3 is 13 amino acids. V lost 5 bases to trimming and J lost 7 bases, with 11 bases between them. CDR3 region: CASSYGRGEKLFF. Here the CDR3 DNA reads TGTGCCAGTAGTTATGGCAGGGGTGAAAAACTGTTTTTT.

CDR3 in DNA: TGCAGCGCCCTAGGAGCGGGAGGAGTGTACGAGCAGTACTTC. Translating it yields CSALGAGGVYEQYF. The rearrangement links TRBV29-1 to TRBJ2-7, with TRBD2 identical over 9 bases. After removal of 7 bases from V and 4 bases from J, the junction contained 11 bases not matched to a gene. CDR3 length: 14 amino acids. The V gene's germline CDR1 is SQVTM and CDR2 ANQGSEA.

The V and J genes are TRBV7-9 and TRBJ1-5; tentative D call: TRBD1 (6 bases). Germline lookup yields CDR1 SEHNR and CDR2 FQNEAQ (reference sequence). The CDR3 is 15 residues long. Trimming shortened V by 6 bases and J by 3 bases, and 15 bases separated the two germline ends. The CDR3 is CASSSNRVPNQPQHF. In nucleotides, the CDR3 is TGTGCCAGCAGTAGTAACAGGGTTCCCAATCAGCCCCAGCATTTT. The full variable domain, in which reference TRBV7-9 and TRBJ1-5 provide the parts outside the CDR3, is DTGVSQNPRHKITKRGQNVTFRCDPISEHNRLYWYRQTLGQGPEFLTYFQNEAQLEKSRLLSDRFSAERPKGSFSTLEIQRTEQGDSAMYLCASSSNRVPNQPQHFGDGTRLSIL.

The chain is built from TRBV27 and TRBJ2-5; the D gene is possibly TRBD2 (5 bases). CDR1 is MNHEY and CDR2 is SMNVEV in the germline V gene (reference sequence). Trimming stripped 6 bases from V and 3 bases from J, with 23 bases between. The CDR3 contains 17 residues. This chain's CDR3 is CASRVWSGNMGEETQYF. In nucleotides, the CDR3 is TGTGCCAGCAGGGTATGGTCGGGAAATATGGGTGAAGAGACCCAGTACTTC.

The chain employs TRBV6-5 and TRBJ2-1; D may be TRBD2 (5 bases). Trimming took off 7 bases at V and 2 bases at J, with 12 bases between the two ends. The length of the CDR3 is 14 residues. CDR1 MNHEY and CDR2 SVGAGI come from the germline V gene. CDR3 sequence reads: CASTATGTYNEQFF. The CDR3 coding sequence is TGTGCCAGCACGGCTACGGGAACCTACAATGAGCAGTTCTTC.

This chain connects TRBV5-1 to TRBJ2-7, with 9 bases matching TRBD1. Germline V gene sequence: CDR1 SGHRS, CDR2 YFSETQ. The CDR3 loop spans 14 amino acids. With 4 bases clipped from V and 4 bases from J, the junction kept 6 bases outside the gene matches. The CDR3 spells CASSPQDRGYEQYF. CDR3 coding DNA: TGCGCCAGCAGCCCTCAGGACAGGGGTTACGAGCAGTACTTC.

The V gene is TRBV4-1, the J gene TRBJ1-1; D gene ambiguous. Germline V gene lookup returns CDR1 MGHRA and CDR2 YSYEKL. The CDR3 totals 16 residues. V was shortened by 1 base and J by 0 bases, with 12 bases between the two germline ends. Written as DNA, the CDR3 is TGCGCCAGCAGCCAAGGAGGGATCTTTGTGAACACTGAAGCTTTCTTT. Protein sequence: CASSQGGIFVNTEAFF.

In this sample, this clone turned up a few times. V is TRBV7-6 and J is TRBJ2-1; 10 bases are a match to TRBD2. Germline V gives CDR1 SGHVS, CDR2 FNYEAQ. The CDR3 runs to 15 residues. V shed 5 bases and J 10 bases; nucleotides not matched to a gene: 11. The CDR3 region has the DNA TGTGCCAGCAGCCTTGGACTAGCGGCACTCGGGGAGCAGTTCTTC. This gives the protein CASSLGLAALGEQFF.

This clone is a singleton in its sample. V is TRBV5-1 and J is TRBJ2-1; 9 nucleotides match TRBD2. The germline V gene has CDR1 SGHRS and CDR2 YFSETQ. V shed 1 base, J shed 7 bases, and the junction held 6 bases outside the gene matches. The CDR3 has 15 amino acids. CDR3 residues: CASSLSLSGGNEQFF. The CDR3 DNA sequence: TGCGCCAGCAGCTTGTCGTTAAGCGGGGGGAATGAGCAGTTCTTC.

The chain recombines TRBV4-1 with TRBJ2-7; 8 nucleotides align to TRBD2. CDR1 is MGHRA and CDR2 is YSYEKL in the germline V gene. The CDR3 is 17 amino acids. Trimming removed 1 base from V and 1 base from J; junction bases left unmatched: 9. CDR3 sequence reads: CASSQVEAGVSSYEQYF. The CDR3 DNA is TGCGCCAGCAGCCAAGTAGAAGCGGGAGTTTCTTCCTACGAGCAGTACTTC.

This clone was found a few times. The V gene is TRBV4-1, the J gene TRBJ1-2; weak D call: TRBD1 (6 bases). The CDR3 has 16 amino acids. The germline V and J ends were trimmed by 5 bases and 4 bases, with 20 bases remaining between them. Germline V gene lookup returns CDR1 MGHRA and CDR2 YSYEKL. The CDR3 region is CASSTPTRQVPYGYTF. The CDR3 bases are TGCGCCAGCAGCACTCCCACCCGACAGGTCCCCTATGGCTACACCTTC.

This sequence joins TRBV24-1 and TRBJ2-1; D is undetermined. The V end was cut by 5 bases, the J end by 3 bases, with 10 bases between. The CDR3 length is 14 residues. Per the germline V gene, CDR1 is KGHDR and CDR2 is SFDVKD. The CDR3 coding sequence is TGTGCCACCAGTGCTCCTCCCCTCTACAATGAGCAGTTCTTC. This translates into CATSAPPLYNEQFF.

As DNA, the CDR3 is TGCGCCAGCAGCCAAGATCCTGCAGGGGGCTACTATGGCTACACCTTC. Translating gives CASSQDPAGGYYGYTF. The chain links TRBV4-1 to TRBJ1-2; 8 nucleotides align to TRBD1. Germline V CDR1 and CDR2: MGHRA, YSYEKL. With 0 bases clipped from V and 3 bases from J, the junction kept 6 bases outside the gene matches. CDR3 length: 16 amino acids.

The chain uses TRBV12-3 or TRBV12-4 and TRBJ1-2; 7 positions agree with TRBD1. There are 13 residues in the CDR3. Trimming at V came to 5 bases and at J to 4 bases, leaving 4 bases not matched to a gene. The CDR3, as DNA: TGTGCCAGCAGTAACAGGGGAGGCTATGGCTACACCTTC. Translating it yields CASSNRGGYGYTF.

The gene calls are TRBV19 and TRBJ1-3; perhaps TRBD1 as D (6 bases). Germline-derived CDR1 and CDR2 are LNHDA and SQIVND (reference sequence). There are 14 residues in the CDR3. V was pared by 8 bases and J by 0 bases, with 11 bases between. The CDR3 is CASQDSFSGNTIYF. DNA for the CDR3: TGTGCCAGTCAGGACAGTTTCTCTGGAAACACCATATATTTT.

The chain uses TRBV7-2 and TRBJ1-1; D remains ambiguous. V dropped 0 bases and J dropped 6 bases, with 8 bases sitting between them. Germline V gene sequence: CDR1 SGHTA, CDR2 FQGNSA. This CDR3 comprises 13 residues. In DNA, the CDR3 is TGTGCCAGCAGCTTAGCAGGGAGCCCTGAAGCTTTCTTT. Protein: CASSLAGSPEAFF.

The V and J genes are TRBV11-3 and TRBJ1-1; D gene uncertain. CDR3 size: 13 residues. Trimming cost V 8 bases and J 3 bases, with 13 bases left between them. CDR1 and CDR2 (germline): SGHNT, YENEEA. As DNA, the CDR3 is TGTGCCAGCCGGAGAGGTTCGGACACTGAAGCTTTCTTT. Its protein product is CASRRGSDTEAFF. Complete variable domain (other parts from reference TRBV11-3 and TRBJ1-1): EAGVVQSPRYKIIEKKQPVAFWCNPISGHNTLYWYLQNLGQGPELLIRYENEEAVDDSQLPKDRFSAERLKGVDSTLKIQPAELGDSAVYLCASRRGSDTEAFFGQGTRLTVV.

The J gene is TRBJ2-3, the V gene TRBV5-4; 14 nucleotides match TRBD2. J was trimmed by 9 bases and V by 0 bases; bases with no gene match: 15. CDR1 and CDR2 (germline): SGHNT, YYREEE (reference sequence). CDR3 length: 19 residues. CDR3 nucleotides: TGTGCCAGCAGCTTGGCCCGGGTGACTAGCGGGGGGGCCTCGAACACGCAGTATTTT. This codes for CASSLARVTSGGASNTQYF.

The rearrangement uses TRBV7-8 and TRBJ2-1; D may be TRBD1 (5 bases). The CDR3 consists of 15 residues. V lost 4 bases to trimming and J lost 3 bases, with 13 bases between them. CDR1 SGHVS and CDR2 FQNEAQ come from the germline V gene. CDR3 bases: TGTGCCAGCAGCTCCGTTGAGGACATCTACAATGAGCAGTTCTTC. Translation gives CASSSVEDIYNEQFF.

V gene TRBV7-8 combines with J gene TRBJ1-2, with TRBD1 matching over 11 bases. After removal of 2 bases from V and 3 bases from J, the junction contained 5 bases not matched to a gene. CDR3 length equals 16 residues. Germline V CDR1 and CDR2: SGHVS, FQNEAQ. For the CDR3, the DNA is TGTGCCAGCAGCTTAAACGGACAGGGGGCGTACTATGGCTACACCTTC. Its translation is CASSLNGQGAYYGYTF.

This clone has only a few counts. This chain connects TRBV6-1 to TRBJ1-5; no clear D gene. The ends were cut back, 2 bases at V and 2 bases at J, with 10 bases in the middle. The CDR3 loop spans 15 amino acids. Germline-derived CDR1 and CDR2 are MNHNS and SASEGT. This CDR3 reads CASSERGDGNQPQHF. CDR3 nucleotide sequence: TGTGCCAGCAGTGAAAGAGGAGATGGCAATCAGCCCCAGCATTTT.

The chain carries TRBV6-5 and TRBJ1-2; D possibly corresponds to TRBD1 (5 bases). This CDR3 comprises 12 residues. CDR1 and CDR2 (germline): MNHEY, SVGAGI. Trimming removed 6 bases at V and 8 bases at J, with 13 bases between. The CDR3 is CASREGLRGYTF. The CDR3 DNA sequence: TGTGCCAGCAGAGAGGGACTACGGGGCTACACCTTC.

The chain uses TRBV3-1 (or the pseudogene TRBV3-2) and TRBJ2-2; 9 bases map to TRBD2. This CDR3 is 17 amino acids long. CDR1 and CDR2 (germline): LGHDT, YNNKEL (reference sequence). The V segment lost 4 bases and the J segment 4 bases; nucleotides outside the gene matches: 10. CDR3 residues: CASSPRPGLAFTGELFF. In nucleotides, the CDR3 is TGTGCCAGCAGCCCCCGGCCGGGACTAGCCTTCACCGGGGAGCTGTTTTTT.

This chain links TRBV7-9 with TRBJ1-2; TRBD1 might be the D (5 bases). Germline V gene lookup returns CDR1 SEHNR and CDR2 FQNEAQ (reference sequence). The CDR3 runs to 14 residues. Trimming stripped 2 bases from V and 5 bases from J, with 12 bases between. The CDR3, as DNA: TGTGCCAGCAGCTTATTAGACAGCCTTTATGGCTACACCTTC. It encodes CASSLLDSLYGYTF. The variable domain in full, completed from reference TRBV7-9 and TRBJ1-2, reads DTGVSQNPRHKITKRGQNVTFRCDPISEHNRLYWYRQTLGQGPEFLTYFQNEAQLEKSRLLSDRFSAERPKGSFSTLEIQRTEQGDSAMYLCASSLLDSLYGYTFGSGTRLTVV.